This T cell receptor beta chain was profiled in a study of a mutant IDH1 vaccine in newly diagnosed glioma. Study-level information: Commencement of vaccination occurred 4-6 weeks following radiotherapy alone, or concurrently with temozolomide cycles. Patients previously underwent radiotherapy, temozolomide, or both, and most underwent both.

In germline, CDR1 is MNHNS, CDR2 SASEGT. Trimming removed 6 bases from V and 5 bases from J; junction bases left unmatched: 6. The CDR3 runs to 14 residues. This clone was observed a few times. Its antigen is still unknown. Here immunoSEQ multiplex PCR was the method, and the copy in TCRdb shows in-frame clones only, minus some. The table lists about 60,000 clones, roughly 79% of them singletons. This sample's time point: week 35, safety follow-up. The study gave 300 ug of mutant IDH1 20-mer peptide per vaccine dose, with topical imiquimod. Each patient was administered eight vaccinations, scheduled in weeks 1, 3, 5, 7, 11, 15, 19 and 23.

The receptor comes from a man aged 35-49 years with glioma. This sequence joins TRBV6-1 and TRBJ1-5, with 8 bases that match TRBD1. Sequenced material: PBMCs, taken from a glioma patient whose treatment included an IDH1 peptide vaccine. The CDR3 coding sequence is TGTGCCAGCAGGGGAACAGGGGGTCATCAGCCCCAGCATTTT. Protein: CASRGTGGHQPQHF.